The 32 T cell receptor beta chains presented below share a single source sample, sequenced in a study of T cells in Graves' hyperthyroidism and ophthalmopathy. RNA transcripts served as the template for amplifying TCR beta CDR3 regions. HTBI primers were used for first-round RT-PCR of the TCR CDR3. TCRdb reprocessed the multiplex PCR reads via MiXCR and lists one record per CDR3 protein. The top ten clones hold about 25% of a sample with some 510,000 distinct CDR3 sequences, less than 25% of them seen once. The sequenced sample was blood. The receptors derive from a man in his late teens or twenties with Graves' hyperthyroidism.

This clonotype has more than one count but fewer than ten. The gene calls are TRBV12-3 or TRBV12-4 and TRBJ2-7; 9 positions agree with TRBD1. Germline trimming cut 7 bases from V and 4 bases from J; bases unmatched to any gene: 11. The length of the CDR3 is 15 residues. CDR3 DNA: TGTGCCAGCAAGTTCCGTCCGGGGACAGGGTACGAGCAGTACTTC. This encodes CASKFRPGTGYEQYF.

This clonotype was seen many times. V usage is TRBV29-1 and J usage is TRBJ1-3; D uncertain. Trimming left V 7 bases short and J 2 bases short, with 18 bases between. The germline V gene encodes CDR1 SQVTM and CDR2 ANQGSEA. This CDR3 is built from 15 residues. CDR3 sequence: CSAEGGGLAGNTIYF. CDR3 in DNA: TGCAGCGCCGAAGGCGGAGGATTGGCTGGAAACACCATATATTTT.

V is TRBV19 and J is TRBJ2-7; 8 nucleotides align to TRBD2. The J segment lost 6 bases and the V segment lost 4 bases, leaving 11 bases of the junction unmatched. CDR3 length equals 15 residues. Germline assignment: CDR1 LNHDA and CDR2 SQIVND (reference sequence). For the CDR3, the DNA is TGTGCCAGTAGTAAATGGAGCGGGAGAACCGCCGAGCAGTACTTC. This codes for CASSKWSGRTAEQYF.

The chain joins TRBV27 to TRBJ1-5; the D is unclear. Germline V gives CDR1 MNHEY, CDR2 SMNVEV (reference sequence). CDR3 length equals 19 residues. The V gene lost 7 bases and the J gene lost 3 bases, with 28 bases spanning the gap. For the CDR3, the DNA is TGTGCCAGCACCATTGGCCCAATGTTGGGAACCGTGCCCAATCAGCCCCAGCATTTT. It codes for CASTIGPMLGTVPNQPQHF.

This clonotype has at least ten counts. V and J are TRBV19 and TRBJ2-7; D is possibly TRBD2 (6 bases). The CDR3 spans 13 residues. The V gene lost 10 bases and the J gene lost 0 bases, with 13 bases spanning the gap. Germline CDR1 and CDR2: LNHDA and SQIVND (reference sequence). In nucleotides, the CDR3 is TGTGCCACCTCTGCGGGACTCTCCTACGAGCAGTACTTC. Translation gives CATSAGLSYEQYF.

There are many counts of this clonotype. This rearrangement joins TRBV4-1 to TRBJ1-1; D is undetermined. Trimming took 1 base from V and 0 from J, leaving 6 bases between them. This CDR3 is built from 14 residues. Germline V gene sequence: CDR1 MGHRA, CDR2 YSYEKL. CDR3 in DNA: TGCGCCAGCAGCCAAGGTTTAGTGAACACTGAAGCTTTCTTT. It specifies CASSQGLVNTEAFF.

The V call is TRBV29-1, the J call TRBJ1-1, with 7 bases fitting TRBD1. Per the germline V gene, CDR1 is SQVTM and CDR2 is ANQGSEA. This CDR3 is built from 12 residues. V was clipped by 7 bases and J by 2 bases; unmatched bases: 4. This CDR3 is CSGGQTNTEAFF. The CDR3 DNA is TGCAGCGGGGGACAGACAAACACTGAAGCTTTCTTT.

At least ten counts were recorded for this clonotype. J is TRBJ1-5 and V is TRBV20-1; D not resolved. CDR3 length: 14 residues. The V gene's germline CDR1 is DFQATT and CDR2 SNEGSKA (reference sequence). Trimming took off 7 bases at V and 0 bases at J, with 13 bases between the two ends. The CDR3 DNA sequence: TGCAGTGTGGATTCAGGAATTAGCAATCAGCCCCAGCATTTT. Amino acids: CSVDSGISNQPQHF.

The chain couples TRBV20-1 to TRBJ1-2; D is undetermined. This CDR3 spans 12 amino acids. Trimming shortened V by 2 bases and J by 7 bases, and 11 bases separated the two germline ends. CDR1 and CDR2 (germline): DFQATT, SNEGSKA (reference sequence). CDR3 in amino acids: CSARRTGGGYTF. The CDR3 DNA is TGCAGTGCTAGAAGGACCGGCGGTGGCTACACCTTC.

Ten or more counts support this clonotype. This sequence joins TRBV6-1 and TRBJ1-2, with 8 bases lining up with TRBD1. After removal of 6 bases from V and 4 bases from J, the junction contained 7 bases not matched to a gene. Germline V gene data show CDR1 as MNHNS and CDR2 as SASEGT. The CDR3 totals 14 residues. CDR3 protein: CASSPGQGTYGYTF. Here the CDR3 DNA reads TGTGCCAGCAGCCCTGGACAGGGAACCTATGGCTACACCTTC.

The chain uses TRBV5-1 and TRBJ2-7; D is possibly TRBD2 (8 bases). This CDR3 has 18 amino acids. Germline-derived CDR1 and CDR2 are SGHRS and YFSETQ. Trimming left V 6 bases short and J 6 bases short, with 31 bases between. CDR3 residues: CASTTSDRASRGGPEQYF. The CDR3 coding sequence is TGCGCCAGCACTACTTCAGACAGGGCTAGCCGGGGGGGCCCCGAGCAGTACTTC.

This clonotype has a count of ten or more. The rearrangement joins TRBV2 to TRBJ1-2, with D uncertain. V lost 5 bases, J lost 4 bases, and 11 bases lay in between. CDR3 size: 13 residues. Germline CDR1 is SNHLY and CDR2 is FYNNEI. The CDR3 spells CASSSTLFYGYTF. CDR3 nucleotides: TGTGCCAGCAGTTCGACATTATTCTATGGCTACACCTTC.

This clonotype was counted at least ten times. CDR3 nucleotides: TGCAGTGCTAGACGGCGAGTAGGAGCTTTCTTT. Residues: CSARRRVGAFF. V gene TRBV20-1 combines with J gene TRBJ1-1; D uncertain. Germline CDR1 reads DFQATT; CDR2 reads SNEGSKA (reference sequence). V was pared by 2 bases and J by 10 bases, with 11 bases between. The CDR3 has 11 amino acids.

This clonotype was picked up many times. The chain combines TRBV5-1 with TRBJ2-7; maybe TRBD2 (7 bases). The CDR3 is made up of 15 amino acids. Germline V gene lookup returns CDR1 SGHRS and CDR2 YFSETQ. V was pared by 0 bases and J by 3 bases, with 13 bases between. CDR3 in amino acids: CASSLVGGGGYEQYF. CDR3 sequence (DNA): TGCGCCAGCAGCTTGGTTGGGGGAGGGGGCTACGAGCAGTACTTC.

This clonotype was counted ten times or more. Here the CDR3 DNA reads TGTGCCAGCATAGCCCGGGCCCCAGGGACCCAGTACTTC. Residues: CASIARAPGTQYF. This chain uses TRBV28 with TRBJ2-5; D is unresolved. The CDR3 consists of 13 residues. The germline CDR1 and CDR2 sequences are MDHEN and SYDVKM. Trimming shortened V by 7 bases and J by 7 bases, and 16 bases separated the two germline ends. Filled out from reference TRBV28 and TRBJ2-5, the complete variable domain reads DVKVTQSSRYLVKRTGEKVFLECVQDMDHENMFWYRQDPGLGLRLIYFSYDVKMKEKGDIPEGYSVSREKKERFSLILESASTNQTSMYLCASIARAPGTQYFGPGTRLLVL.

The CDR3 protein is CASSLAGLVYEQYF. The DNA for the CDR3 is TGTGCCAGCAGCTTAGCTGGACTAGTGTACGAGCAGTACTTC. The V call is TRBV6-2 or TRBV6-3, the J call TRBJ2-7; 7 positions agree with TRBD2. CDR1 is MNHEY and CDR2 is SVGEGT in the germline V gene. The length of the CDR3 is 14 residues. V dropped 6 bases and J dropped 4; count of bases not matched to a gene: 9.

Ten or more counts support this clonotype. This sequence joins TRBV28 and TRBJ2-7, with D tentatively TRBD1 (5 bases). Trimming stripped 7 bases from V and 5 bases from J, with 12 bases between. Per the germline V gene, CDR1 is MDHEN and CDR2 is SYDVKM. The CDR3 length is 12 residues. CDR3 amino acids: CASNAGIHEQYF. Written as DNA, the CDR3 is TGTGCCAGCAACGCAGGGATCCACGAGCAGTACTTC.

This chain's CDR3 is CASSRMTGVKGYEQYF. The CDR3 DNA is TGTGCCAGCAGTCGTATGACAGGGGTTAAAGGATACGAGCAGTACTTC. The rearrangement links TRBV11-1 to TRBJ2-7; 8 positions agree with TRBD1. With V trimmed by 6 bases and J by 4 bases, 14 bases remained unmatched. The germline CDR1 and CDR2 sequences are SGHAT and FQDESV (reference sequence). The CDR3 is made up of 16 amino acids.

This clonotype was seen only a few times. This chain's CDR3 is CASSRVDNSYEQYF. CDR3 bases: TGTGCCAGCTCACGGGTGGATAACTCCTACGAGCAGTACTTC. The rearrangement uses TRBV18 and TRBJ2-7; no firm D call. V was shortened by 4 bases and J by 0 bases, with 10 bases between the two germline ends. From germline, CDR1 is KGHSH and CDR2 LQKENI. The CDR3 loop spans 14 amino acids.

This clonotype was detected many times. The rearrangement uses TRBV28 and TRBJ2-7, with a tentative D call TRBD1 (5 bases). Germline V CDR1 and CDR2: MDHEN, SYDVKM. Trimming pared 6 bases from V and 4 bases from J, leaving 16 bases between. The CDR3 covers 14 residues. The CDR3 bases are TGTGCCAGCAGACCCTTAGGGGTTTCGTACGAGCAGTACTTC. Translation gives CASRPLGVSYEQYF.

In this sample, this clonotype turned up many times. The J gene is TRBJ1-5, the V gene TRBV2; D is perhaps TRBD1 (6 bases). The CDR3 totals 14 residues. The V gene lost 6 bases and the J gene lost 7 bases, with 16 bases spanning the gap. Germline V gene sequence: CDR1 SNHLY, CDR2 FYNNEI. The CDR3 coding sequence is TGTGCCAGCAGACAACAGGGCGGAGGGCAGCCCCAGCATTTT. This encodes CASRQQGGGQPQHF.

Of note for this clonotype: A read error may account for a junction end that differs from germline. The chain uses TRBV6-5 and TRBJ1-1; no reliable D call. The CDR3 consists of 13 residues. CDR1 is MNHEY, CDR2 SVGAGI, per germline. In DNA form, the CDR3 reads TGTGTCAGCAGTTACGGGGTCAACACTGAAGCTTTCTTT. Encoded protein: CVSSYGVNTEAFF.

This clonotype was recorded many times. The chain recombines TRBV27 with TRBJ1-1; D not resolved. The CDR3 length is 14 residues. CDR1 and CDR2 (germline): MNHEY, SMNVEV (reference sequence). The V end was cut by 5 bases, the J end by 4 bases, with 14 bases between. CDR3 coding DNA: TGTGCCAGCAGTCCGGGCCGACGGGGCACTGAAGCTTTCTTT. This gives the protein CASSPGRRGTEAFF.

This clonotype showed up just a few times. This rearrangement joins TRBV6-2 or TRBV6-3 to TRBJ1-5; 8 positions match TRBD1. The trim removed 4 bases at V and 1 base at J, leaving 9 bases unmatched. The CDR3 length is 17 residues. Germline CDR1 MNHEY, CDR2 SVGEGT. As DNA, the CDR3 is TGTGCCAGCAGTTCCCGTGGGACAGGTGTGAGCAATCAGCCCCAGCATTTT. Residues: CASSSRGTGVSNQPQHF.

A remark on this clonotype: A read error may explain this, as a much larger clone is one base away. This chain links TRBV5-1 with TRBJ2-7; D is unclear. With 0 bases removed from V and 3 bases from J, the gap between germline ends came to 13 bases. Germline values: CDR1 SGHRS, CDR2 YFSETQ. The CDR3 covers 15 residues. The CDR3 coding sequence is TGCGCCAGCAGCTTGGCCCCCGGCACCTACTACGAGCAGTACTTC. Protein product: CASSLAPGTYYEQYF.

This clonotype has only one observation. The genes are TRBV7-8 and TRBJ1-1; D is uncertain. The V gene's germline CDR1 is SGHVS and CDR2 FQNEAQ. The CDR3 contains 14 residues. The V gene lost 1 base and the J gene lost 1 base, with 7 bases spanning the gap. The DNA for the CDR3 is TGTGCCAGCAGCTTAGTCGTGAGGAACACTGAAGCTTTCTTT. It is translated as CASSLVVRNTEAFF.

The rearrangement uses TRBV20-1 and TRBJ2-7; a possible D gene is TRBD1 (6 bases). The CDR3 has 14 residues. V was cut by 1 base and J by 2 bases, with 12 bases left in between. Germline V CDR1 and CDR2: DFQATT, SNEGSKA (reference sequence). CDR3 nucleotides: TGCAGTGCTAGAGTTGCAGGGGTTACCTACGAGCAGTACTTC. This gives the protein CSARVAGVTYEQYF.

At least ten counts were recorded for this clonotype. CDR3 sequence reads: CASSLGPASPGQPQHF. CDR3 in DNA: TGTGCCAGCAGTTTAGGGCCCGCCTCCCCAGGTCAGCCCCAGCATTTT. This chain joins TRBV12-3 or TRBV12-4 and TRBJ1-5; no clear D gene. The CDR3 is 16 amino acids. With 1 base removed from V and 6 bases from J, the gap between germline ends came to 16 bases.

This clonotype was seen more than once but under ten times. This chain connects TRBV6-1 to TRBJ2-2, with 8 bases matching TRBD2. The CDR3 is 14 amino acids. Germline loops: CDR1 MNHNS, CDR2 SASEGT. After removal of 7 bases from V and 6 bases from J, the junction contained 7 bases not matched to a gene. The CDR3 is CASTGGGAAGELFF. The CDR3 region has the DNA TGTGCCAGCACCGGGGGGGGCGCAGCCGGGGAGCTGTTTTTT.

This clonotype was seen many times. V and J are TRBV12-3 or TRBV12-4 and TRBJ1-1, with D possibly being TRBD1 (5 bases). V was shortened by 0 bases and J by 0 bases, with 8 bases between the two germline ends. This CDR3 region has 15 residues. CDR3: CASSLAGGLNTEAFF. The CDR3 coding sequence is TGTGCCAGCAGTTTAGCGGGGGGTCTGAACACTGAAGCTTTCTTT.

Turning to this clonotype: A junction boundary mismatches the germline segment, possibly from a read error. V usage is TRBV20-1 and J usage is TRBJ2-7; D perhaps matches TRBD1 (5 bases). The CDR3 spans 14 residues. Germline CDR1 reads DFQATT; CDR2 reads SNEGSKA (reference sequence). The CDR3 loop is CSALRVLGSYDQYF. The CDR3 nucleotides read TGCAGTGCTCTCAGGGTCCTCGGCTCCTACGATCAGTACTTC.

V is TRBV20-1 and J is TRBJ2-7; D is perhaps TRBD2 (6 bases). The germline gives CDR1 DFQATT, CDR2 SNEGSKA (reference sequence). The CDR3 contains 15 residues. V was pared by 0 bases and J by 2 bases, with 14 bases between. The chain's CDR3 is CSARDPSEQAYEQYF. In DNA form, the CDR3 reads TGCAGTGCTAGAGACCCTAGCGAACAGGCCTACGAGCAGTACTTC.